Listed below are T cell receptor beta chains from one sample, sequenced in a study of blood T cell repertoires in COVID-19. Method: immunoSEQ multiplex PCR; TCRdb's copy keeps in-frame clones and lacks some. This table holds some 210,000 clones, around 90% found once. Sequencing was carried out using peripheral blood. The receptors stem from a man under 40 with acute or convalescent COVID-19. The CDR3 runs from the conserved cysteine through the conserved F or W. A D gene is named only where the DNA matches it firmly. Not all rows give a size; the values are once, few, many and, for expanded clones, a class.

D,V,size,J,CDR3,DNA
NA,TRBV7-3,NA,TRBJ1-1,CASSLLGRNTEAFF,TGTGCCAGCAGTCTCCTGGGGAGGAACACTGAAGCTTTCTTT
NA,TRBV18,NA,TRBJ2-7,CASSSQGREQYF,TGTGCCAGCTCATCTCAGGGGCGCGAGCAGTACTTC
NA,TRBV10-1,NA,TRBJ2-2,CASSEFTGGELFF,TGCGCCAGCAGTGAGTTTACGGGCGGGGAGCTGTTTTTT
NA,TRBV7-9,few,TRBJ2-3,CASSAGAGSTDTQYF,TGTGCCAGCAGCGCTGGGGCGGGGAGCACAGATACGCAGTATTTT
NA,TRBV5-1,NA,TRBJ2-7,CASSFAGGSYEQYF,TGCGCCAGCAGCTTCGCAGGGGGGTCCTACGAGCAGTACTTC
TRBD1,TRBV5-4,NA,TRBJ2-1,CASSLDRGSWNEQFF,TGTGCCAGCAGCTTGGACAGGGGGTCTTGGAATGAGCAGTTCTTC
NA,TRBV13,NA,TRBJ1-1,CASSLRSSTEAFF,TGTGCCAGCAGCTTAAGGAGTAGCACTGAAGCTTTCTTT
NA,TRBV28,NA,TRBJ1-1,CASSRRSSVTEAFF,TGTGCCAGCAGTAGGAGGTCCAGTGTGACTGAAGCTTTCTTT
NA,TRBV7-3,once,TRBJ2-3,CASSQNGPGVADTQYF,TGTGCCAGCAGCCAAAACGGCCCAGGGGTTGCAGATACGCAGTATTTT
TRBD2,TRBV2,NA,TRBJ2-7,CASKSTSGPLSEQYF,TGTGCCAGCAAAAGCACTAGCGGGCCCTTATCCGAGCAGTACTTC
TRBD1,TRBV9,NA,TRBJ1-6,CASSSGTGANSPLHF,TGTGCCAGCAGCTCAGGGACAGGGGCTAATTCACCCCTCCACTTT
TRBD2,TRBV9,NA,TRBJ2-2,CASSGTSGIGRTGELFF,TGTGCCAGCAGCGGGACTAGCGGGATAGGGCGAACCGGGGAGCTGTTTTTT
TRBD2,TRBV4-1,NA,TRBJ2-3,CASSQPLAGGADTQYF,TGCGCCAGCAGCCAACCTCTAGCGGGAGGAGCAGATACGCAGTATTTT
NA,TRBV6-5,NA,TRBJ2-3,CASRPSSGRGDTQYF,TGTGCCAGCAGGCCAAGTTCGGGTCGAGGAGATACGCAGTATTTT
NA,TRBV7-9,NA,TRBJ2-3,CASRALTGRPSTDTQYF,TGTGCCAGCCGAGCATTGACCGGGAGACCTAGCACAGATACGCAGTATTTT
NA,TRBV7-3,NA,TRBJ2-6,CASSKTLTGANVLTF,TGTGCCAGCAGCAAGACTTTGACTGGGGCCAACGTCCTGACTTTC
NA,TRBV28,NA,TRBJ1-2,CASSPGGAIYGYTF,TGTGCCAGCAGTCCCGGCGGGGCAATTTATGGCTACACCTTC
TRBD2,TRBV5-1,NA,TRBJ2-2,CASSSAGGRAGELFF,TGCGCCAGCAGCTCCGCGGGGGGGCGAGCCGGGGAGCTGTTTTTT
NA,TRBV2,NA,TRBJ2-5,CASQAGRQETQYF,TGTGCCAGCCAGGCAGGGCGCCAAGAGACCCAGTACTTC
NA,TRBV27,once,TRBJ2-3,CASSFRTALFF,TGTGCCAGCAGTTTCCGGACAGCCCTTTTTTTT
NA,TRBV29-1,NA,TRBJ2-3,CSVALDTQYF,TGCAGCGTAGCGTTGGATACGCAGTATTTT
TRBD1,TRBV28,NA,TRBJ1-1,CASSILGDRVAAFF,TGTGCCAGCAGTATACTAGGCGACAGGGTTGCAGCTTTCTTT
TRBD1,TRBV7-3,NA,TRBJ1-1,CASSSSGTAYTEAFF,TGTGCCAGCAGCTCCTCCGGGACAGCCTACACTGAAGCTTTCTTT
TRBD2,TRBV27,NA,TRBJ2-7,CASSLSLTSASSYEQYF,TGTGCCAGCAGTCTGAGCCTAACTAGCGCGAGCTCCTACGAGCAGTACTTC
NA,TRBV28,NA,TRBJ2-7,CASSLKLMAAYEQYF,TGTGCCAGCAGTTTAAAGTTAATGGCAGCCTACGAGCAGTACTTC
NA,TRBV6-5,NA,TRBJ1-6,CASSYSKGGLSPLHF,TGTGCCAGCAGTTACTCCAAGGGAGGGTTGTCACCCCTCCACTTT
NA,TRBV11-3,few,TRBJ1-1,CASSLGIPKDSTEAFF,TGTGCCAGCAGCTTAGGGATACCTAAGGACAGCACTGAAGCTTTCTTT
NA,TRBV5-6,NA,TRBJ1-1,CASSYPVARNTEAFF,TGTGCCAGCAGCTACCCGGTTGCTAGGAACACTGAAGCTTTCTTT
TRBD2,TRBV24-1,NA,TRBJ2-3,CATGRDTDTQYF,TGTGCCACCGGGAGGGACACAGATACGCAGTATTTT
NA,TRBV7-8,NA,TRBJ2-1,CASSLGGLAAKQFF,TGTGCCAGCAGCTTAGGGGGGCTAGCGGCAAAGCAGTTCTTC
NA,TRBV7-9,once,TRBJ2-7,CASNDYREYEQYF,TGTGCCAGCAACGATTACAGGGAATACGAGCAGTACTTC
TRBD2,TRBV18,few,TRBJ2-1,CASSPLRTRGDGEQFF,TGTGCCAGCTCCCCGCTACGGACTAGAGGGGACGGTGAGCAGTTCTTC
NA,TRBV5-1,NA,TRBJ2-7,CASSLTGSTYEQYF,TGCGCCAGCAGCTTGACAGGTAGTACCTACGAGCAGTACTTC
NA,TRBV24-1,NA,TRBJ2-7,CATSDLTVYEQYF,TGTGCCACCAGTGATTTGACTGTTTACGAGCAGTACTTC
NA,TRBV19,NA,TRBJ2-1,CASNPPEVTEQFF,TGTGCCAGTAACCCCCCGGAGGTGACAGAGCAGTTCTTC
NA,TRBV6-6,NA,TRBJ1-5,CATSMSSNQPQHF,TGTGCCACTTCGATGAGTAGCAATCAGCCCCAGCATTTT
NA,TRBV2,NA,TRBJ1-4,CASSGPQGTNEKLFF,TGTGCCAGCAGTGGACCACAGGGAACTAATGAAAAACTGTTTTTT
TRBD1,TRBV29-1,NA,TRBJ2-3,CSVFWTGIGTDTQYF,TGCAGCGTCTTCTGGACAGGGATTGGCACAGATACGCAGTATTTT
NA,TRBV5-4,once,TRBJ2-7,CASSSRGQHSYEQYF,TGTGCCAGCAGTTCAAGGGGTCAACACTCCTACGAGCAGTACTTC
TRBD1,TRBV6-5,NA,TRBJ2-1,CASSAAGQGSNEQFF,TGTGCCAGCAGCGCAGCGGGACAGGGTTCCAATGAGCAGTTCTTC
TRBD2,TRBV25-1,NA,TRBJ2-7,CASSVGRTSGIYEQYF,TGTGCCAGCAGTGTTGGTCGAACTAGCGGGATCTACGAGCAGTACTTC
NA,TRBV3-1/TRBV3-2,few,TRBJ2-3,CASSQGGGGTDTQYF,TGTGCCAGCAGCCAAGGCGGGGGCGGCACAGATACGCAGTATTTT
NA,TRBV19,NA,TRBJ1-4,CASSMDSATNEKLFF,TGTGCCAGTAGTATGGACAGCGCAACTAATGAAAAACTGTTTTTT
TRBD2,TRBV2,NA,TRBJ2-5,CASSEGGGQYF,TGTGCCAGCAGTGAAGGGGGGGGCCAGTACTTC
NA,TRBV3-1/TRBV3-2,NA,TRBJ2-2,CASSVTGTGELFF,TGTGCCAGCAGCGTTACAGGCACCGGGGAGCTGTTTTTT
NA,TRBV20-1,NA,TRBJ2-5,CSARILETQYF,TGCAGTGCTAGAATCTTAGAGACCCAGTACTTC
TRBD1,TRBV11-2,NA,TRBJ1-1,CASSPHRGWNTEAFF,TGTGCCAGCAGCCCCCACAGGGGATGGAACACTGAAGCTTTCTTT
TRBD1,TRBV5-4,NA,TRBJ2-1,CASSSGGQGNNEQFF,TGTGCCAGCAGCTCGGGGGGACAGGGCAACAATGAGCAGTTCTTC
TRBD2,TRBV27,once,TRBJ2-1,CASSLSAGGDNEQFF,TGTGCCAGCAGTTTATCTGCGGGGGGGGACAATGAGCAGTTCTTC
NA,TRBV7-6,NA,TRBJ1-5,CASSLATGSPAGQPQHF,TGTGCCAGCAGCTTAGCAACAGGGAGTCCCGCTGGTCAGCCCCAGCATTTT
NA,TRBV4-1,NA,TRBJ2-1,CASSLFIGDEQFF,TGCGCCAGCAGCCTCTTTATCGGGGATGAGCAGTTCTTC
TRBD1,TRBV24-1,NA,TRBJ2-7,CATSDTGQGVGEQYF,TGTGCCACCAGTGATACCGGACAGGGGGTCGGCGAGCAGTACTTC
TRBD2,TRBV11-2,few,TRBJ2-5,CASSPGRGWETQYF,TGTGCCAGCAGCCCCGGGAGGGGGTGGGAGACCCAGTACTTC
TRBD1,TRBV5-4,once,TRBJ2-3,CASSPNRGTDTQYF,TGTGCCAGCAGCCCGAACAGGGGTACAGATACGCAGTATTTT
NA,TRBV5-1,NA,TRBJ2-3,CASSLSGGTHIPDTQYF,TGCGCCAGCAGCTTGTCGGGCGGGACCCACATCCCAGATACGCAGTATTTT
NA,TRBV19,NA,TRBJ1-2,CASSKNVGERFGGYTF,TGTGCCAGTAGTAAAAACGTTGGGGAGCGTTTCGGTGGCTACACCTTC
NA,TRBV28,once,TRBJ1-5,CAAEMGGVQPQHF,TGTGCCGCCGAGATGGGGGGGGTTCAGCCCCAGCATTTT
NA,TRBV3-1/TRBV3-2,NA,TRBJ1-4,CASSQVHTGVGKLFF,TGTGCCAGCAGCCAAGTCCACACCGGGGTAGGAAAACTGTTTTTT
TRBD2,TRBV7-6,NA,TRBJ2-1,CASSLSGGGLVEQFF,TGTGCCAGCAGCTTATCGGGGGGAGGTCTTGTTGAGCAGTTCTTC